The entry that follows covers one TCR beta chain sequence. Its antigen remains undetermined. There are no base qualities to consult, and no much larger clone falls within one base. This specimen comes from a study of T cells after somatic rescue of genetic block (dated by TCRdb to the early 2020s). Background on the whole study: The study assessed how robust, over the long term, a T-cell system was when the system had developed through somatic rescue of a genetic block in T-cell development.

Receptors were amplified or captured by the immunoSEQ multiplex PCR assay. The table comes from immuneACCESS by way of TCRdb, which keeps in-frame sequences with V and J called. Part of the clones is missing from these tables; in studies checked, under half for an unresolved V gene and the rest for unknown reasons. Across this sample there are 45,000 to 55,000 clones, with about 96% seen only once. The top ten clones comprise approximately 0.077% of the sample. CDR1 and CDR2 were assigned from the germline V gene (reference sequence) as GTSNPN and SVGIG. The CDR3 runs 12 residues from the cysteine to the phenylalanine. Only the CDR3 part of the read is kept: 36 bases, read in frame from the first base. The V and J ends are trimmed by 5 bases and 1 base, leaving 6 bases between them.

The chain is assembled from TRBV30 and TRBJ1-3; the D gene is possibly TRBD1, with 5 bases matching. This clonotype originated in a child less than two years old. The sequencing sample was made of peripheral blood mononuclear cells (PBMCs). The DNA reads TGTGCCTGGGCAGGGTCTGGAAACACCATATATTTT. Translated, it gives CAWAGSGNTIYF.